This paragraph reports one TCR beta chain. The table came from immunoSEQ multiplex PCR; TCRdb's copy has only in-frame clones and leaves some out. This table has about 74,000 clones, 75% to 90% appearing once. The data stem from a study of T cell clones after liver transplantation. V shed 1 base and J 0 bases; nucleotides not matched to a gene: 0. The CDR3 totals 16 residues. Germline CDR1 SGHRS, CDR2 YFSETQ. This receptor was obtained from a human donor who received a liver transplant. The specimen comprised CD4+ T cells from blood, sampled before liver transplant. The J gene is TRBJ2-2, the V gene TRBV5-1, with 10 bases that match TRBD2. The CDR3: CASSLTSGTNTGELFF. Here the CDR3 DNA reads TGCGCCAGCAGCTTGACTAGCGGGACGAACACCGGGGAGCTGTTTTTT.